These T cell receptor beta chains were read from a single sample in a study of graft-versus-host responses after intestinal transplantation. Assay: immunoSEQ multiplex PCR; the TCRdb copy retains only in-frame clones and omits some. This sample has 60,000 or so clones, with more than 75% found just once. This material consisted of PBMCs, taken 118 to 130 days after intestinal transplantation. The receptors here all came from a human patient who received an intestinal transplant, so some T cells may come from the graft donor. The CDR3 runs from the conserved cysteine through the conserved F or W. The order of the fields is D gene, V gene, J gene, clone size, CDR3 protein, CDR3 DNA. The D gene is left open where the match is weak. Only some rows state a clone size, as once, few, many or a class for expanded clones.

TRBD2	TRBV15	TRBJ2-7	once	CATTLAGGFSYEQYF	TGTGCCACCACCTTAGCGGGAGGGTTCTCCTACGAGCAGTACTTC
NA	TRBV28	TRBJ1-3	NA	CASSSPDISGNTIYF	TGTGCCAGCAGTTCACCCGACATTTCTGGAAACACCATATATTTT
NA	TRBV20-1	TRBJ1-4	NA	CSAETVEKLFF	TGCAGTGCGGAGACAGTGGAAAAACTGTTTTTT
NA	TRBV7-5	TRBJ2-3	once	CARSLLGLHTDTQYF	TGTGCCAGAAGCCTCTTGGGCCTTCACACAGATACGCAGTATTTT
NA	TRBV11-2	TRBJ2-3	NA	CASSLGAGRGDTQYF	TGTGCCAGCAGCTTAGGGGCGGGAAGAGGAGATACGCAGTATTTT
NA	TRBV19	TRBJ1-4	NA	CASSISRGGEKLFF	TGTGCCAGTAGTATTTCCAGGGGAGGCGAAAAACTGTTTTTT
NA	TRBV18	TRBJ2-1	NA	CASSPPPGEYSEQFF	TGTGCCAGCTCACCCCCCCCGGGGGAGTATAGTGAGCAGTTCTTC
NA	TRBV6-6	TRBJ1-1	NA	CASSYNRVAFF	TGTGCCAGCAGTTACAATCGGGTTGCTTTCTTT
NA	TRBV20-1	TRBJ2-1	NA	CSARSYNEQFF	TGCAGTGCTAGATCGTACAATGAGCAGTTCTTC
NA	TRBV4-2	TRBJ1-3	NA	CASSGGGTIYF	TGTGCCAGCAGCGGGGGTGGTACCATATATTTT
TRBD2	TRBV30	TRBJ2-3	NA	CAWSVRGGTDTQYF	TGTGCCTGGAGTGTACGGGGAGGGACAGATACGCAGTATTTT
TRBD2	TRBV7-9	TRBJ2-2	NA	CASSGSTSGRAWTGELFF	TGTGCCAGCAGCGGTTCGACTAGCGGGAGGGCCTGGACCGGGGAGCTGTTTTTT
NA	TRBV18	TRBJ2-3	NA	CASSPFTDTQYF	TGTGCCAGCTCACCGTTCACAGATACGCAGTATTTT
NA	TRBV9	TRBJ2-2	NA	CASSRRDTGELFF	TGTGCCAGCAGCCGACGGGACACCGGGGAGCTGTTTTTT
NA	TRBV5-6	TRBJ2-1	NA	CASSLMYEQFF	TGTGCCAGCAGCTTGATGTATGAGCAGTTCTTC
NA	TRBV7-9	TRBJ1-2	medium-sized	CASSNDWGRGGYGYTF	TGTGCCAGCAGCAACGATTGGGGGAGGGGAGGCTATGGCTACACCTTC
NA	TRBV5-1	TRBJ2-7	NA	CASSLAIGGYEQYF	TGCGCCAGCAGCTTGGCCATTGGGGGCTACGAGCAGTACTTC
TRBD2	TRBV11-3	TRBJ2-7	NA	CASSLVTSGAYEQYF	TGTGCCAGCAGCTTAGTGACTAGCGGAGCCTACGAGCAGTACTTC
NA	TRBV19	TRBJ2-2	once	CASSMWERAGGELFF	TGTGCCAGTAGTATGTGGGAGAGGGCGGGCGGGGAGCTGTTTTTT
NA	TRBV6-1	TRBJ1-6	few	CASSDANNSPLHF	TGTGCCAGCAGCGACGCGAATAATTCACCCCTCCACTTT
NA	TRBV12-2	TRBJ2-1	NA	CASLFRLSDPLSYNEQFF	TGTGCAAGTCTCTTCCGACTAAGCGATCCCTTATCCTACAATGAGCAGTTCTTC
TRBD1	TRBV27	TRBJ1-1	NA	CASSLSTGHETEAFF	TGTGCCAGCAGTTTATCGACAGGGCATGAGACTGAAGCTTTCTTT
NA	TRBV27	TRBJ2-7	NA	CASSSARAYEQYF	TGTGCCAGCAGTTCGGCCAGGGCCTACGAGCAGTACTTC
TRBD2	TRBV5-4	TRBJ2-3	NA	CASSFGVPGLLPDTQYF	TGTGCCAGCAGCTTCGGTGTTCCGGGACTACTGCCAGATACGCAGTATTTT
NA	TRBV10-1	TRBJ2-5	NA	CASSGTVGREQYF	TGCGCCAGCAGCGGGACAGTAGGGAGGGAGCAGTACTTC
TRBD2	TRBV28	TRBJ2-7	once	CASGRLAGAAYEQYF	TGTGCCAGCGGTAGACTAGCGGGGGCGGCCTACGAGCAGTACTTC
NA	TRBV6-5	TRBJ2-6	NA	CASSYGSSGANVLTF	TGTGCCAGCAGTTACGGCAGCTCTGGGGCCAACGTCCTGACTTTC
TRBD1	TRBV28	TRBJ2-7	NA	CASSLLRKRTGEDEQYF	TGTGCCAGCAGTTTATTACGAAAAAGGACAGGGGAAGACGAGCAGTACTTC
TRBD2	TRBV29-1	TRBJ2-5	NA	CSELAGGETQYF	TGCAGTGAACTAGCGGGAGGGGAGACCCAGTACTTC
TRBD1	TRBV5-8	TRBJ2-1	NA	CASSVTGARNNEQFF	TGTGCCAGCAGCGTGACAGGGGCCCGCAACAATGAGCAGTTCTTC
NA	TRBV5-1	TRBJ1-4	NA	CASSLQGPREKLFF	TGCGCCAGCAGCTTACAGGGTCCGAGGGAAAAACTGTTTTTT
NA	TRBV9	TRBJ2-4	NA	CASSVGGTQKNIQYF	TGTGCCAGCAGCGTTGGGGGGACCCAAAAAAACATTCAGTACTTC
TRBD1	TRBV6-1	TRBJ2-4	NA	CASRQGPAKNIQYF	TGTGCCAGCAGACAGGGGCCAGCCAAAAACATTCAGTACTTC
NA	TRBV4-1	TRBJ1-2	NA	CASSQVAGIINYGHTF	TGCGCCAGCAGCCAGGTTGCGGGTATCATCAACTATGGCCACACCTTC
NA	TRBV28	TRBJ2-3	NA	CASSFVEDSTDTQYF	TGTGCCAGCAGTTTTGTGGAGGACAGCACAGATACGCAGTATTTT
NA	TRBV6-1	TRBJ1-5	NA	CASSEVLGNQPQHF	TGTGCCAGCAGTGAAGTTTTAGGAAATCAGCCCCAGCATTTT
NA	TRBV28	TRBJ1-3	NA	CASSSWGSGNTIYF	TGTGCCAGCAGTTCGTGGGGCTCTGGAAACACCATATATTTT
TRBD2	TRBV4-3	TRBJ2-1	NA	CASSQPPGLAGGNEQFF	TGCGCCAGCAGCCAACCTCCCGGGCTAGCGGGAGGGAATGAGCAGTTCTTC
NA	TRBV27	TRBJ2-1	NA	CASSHGPGGHEQFF	TGTGCCAGCAGTCATGGACCGGGCGGGCATGAGCAGTTCTTC
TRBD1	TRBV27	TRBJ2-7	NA	CASSLGTAYEQYF	TGTGCCAGCAGTTTGGGGACAGCCTACGAGCAGTACTTC
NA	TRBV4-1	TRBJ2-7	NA	CASSRITGMESYEQYF	TGCGCCAGCAGCCGCATAACAGGGATGGAGAGTTACGAGCAGTACTTC